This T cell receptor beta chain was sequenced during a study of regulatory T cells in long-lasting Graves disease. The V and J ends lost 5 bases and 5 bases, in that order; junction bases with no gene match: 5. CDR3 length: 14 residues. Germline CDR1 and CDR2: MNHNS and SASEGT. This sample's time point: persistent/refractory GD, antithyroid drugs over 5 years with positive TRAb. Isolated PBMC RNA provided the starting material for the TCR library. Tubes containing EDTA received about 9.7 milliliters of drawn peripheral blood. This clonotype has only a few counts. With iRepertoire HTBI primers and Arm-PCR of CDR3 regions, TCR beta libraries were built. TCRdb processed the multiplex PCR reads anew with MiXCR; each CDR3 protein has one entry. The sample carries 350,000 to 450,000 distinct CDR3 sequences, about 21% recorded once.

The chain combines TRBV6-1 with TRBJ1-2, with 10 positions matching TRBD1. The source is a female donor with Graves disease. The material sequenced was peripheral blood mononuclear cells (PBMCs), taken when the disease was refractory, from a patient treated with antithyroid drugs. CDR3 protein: CASSRLGQGYGYTF. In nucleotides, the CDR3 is TGTGCCAGCAGTCGCCTGGGACAGGGGTATGGCTACACCTTC.